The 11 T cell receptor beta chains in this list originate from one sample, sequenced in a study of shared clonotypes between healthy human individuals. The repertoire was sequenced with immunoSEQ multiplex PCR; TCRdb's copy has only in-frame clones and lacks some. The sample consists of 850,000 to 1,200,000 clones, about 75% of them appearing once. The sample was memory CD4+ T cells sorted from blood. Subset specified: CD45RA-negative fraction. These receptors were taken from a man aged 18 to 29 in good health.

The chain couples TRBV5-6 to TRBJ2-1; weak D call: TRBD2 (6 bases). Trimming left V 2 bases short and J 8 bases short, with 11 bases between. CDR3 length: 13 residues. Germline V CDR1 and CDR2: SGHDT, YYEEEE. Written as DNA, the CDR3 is TGTGCCAGCAGCTTCCCTAGCGAACATGAGCAGTTCTTC. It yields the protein CASSFPSEHEQFF.

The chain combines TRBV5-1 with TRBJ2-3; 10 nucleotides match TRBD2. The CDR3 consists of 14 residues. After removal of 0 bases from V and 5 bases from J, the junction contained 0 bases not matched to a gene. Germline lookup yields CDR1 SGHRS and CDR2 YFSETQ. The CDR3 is CASSLERGGDTQYF. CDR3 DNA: TGCGCCAGCAGCTTGGAGCGGGGGGGAGATACGCAGTATTTT. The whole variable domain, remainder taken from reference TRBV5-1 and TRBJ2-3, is KAGVTQTPRYLIKTRGQQVTLSCSPISGHRSVSWYQQTPGQGLQFLFEYFSETQRNKGNFPGRFSGRQFSNSRSEMNVSTLELGDSALYLCASSLERGGDTQYFGPGTRLTVL.

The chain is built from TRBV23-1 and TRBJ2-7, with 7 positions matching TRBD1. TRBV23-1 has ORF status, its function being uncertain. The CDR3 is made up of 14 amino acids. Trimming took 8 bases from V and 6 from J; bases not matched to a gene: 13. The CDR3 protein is CASLRSGQTCEQYF. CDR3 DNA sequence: TGCGCCAGCCTACGATCGGGACAGACTTGCGAGCAGTACTTC.

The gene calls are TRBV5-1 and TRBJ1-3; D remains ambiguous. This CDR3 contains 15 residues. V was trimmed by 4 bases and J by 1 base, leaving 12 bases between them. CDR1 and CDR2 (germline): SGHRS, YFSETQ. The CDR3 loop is CASSPSRVSGNTIYF. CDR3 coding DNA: TGCGCCAGCAGCCCCTCGAGGGTTTCTGGAAACACCATATATTTT. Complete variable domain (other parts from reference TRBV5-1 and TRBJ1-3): KAGVTQTPRYLIKTRGQQVTLSCSPISGHRSVSWYQQTPGQGLQFLFEYFSETQRNKGNFPGRFSGRQFSNSRSEMNVSTLELGDSALYLCASSPSRVSGNTIYFGEGSWLTVV.

This CDR3 reads CASSLVSRSDTEAFF. In DNA, the CDR3 is TGCGCCAGCAGCTTGGTTAGTAGATCGGACACTGAAGCTTTCTTT. The chain uses TRBV5-1 and TRBJ1-1, with D unresolved. CDR3 size: 15 residues. Germline lookup yields CDR1 SGHRS and CDR2 YFSETQ. V lost 0 bases, J lost 3 bases, and 12 bases lay in between.

The CDR3 DNA reads TGCAGCGTTTCAAAACAGGGGAATTTTGAGACCCAGTACTTC. Its translation: CSVSKQGNFETQYF. The chain carries TRBV29-1 and TRBJ2-5; the match to TRBD1 covers 7 bases. J lost 5 bases, V lost 5 bases, and 11 bases had no gene match. CDR3 length: 14 residues. Germline values: CDR1 SQVTM, CDR2 ANQGSEA.

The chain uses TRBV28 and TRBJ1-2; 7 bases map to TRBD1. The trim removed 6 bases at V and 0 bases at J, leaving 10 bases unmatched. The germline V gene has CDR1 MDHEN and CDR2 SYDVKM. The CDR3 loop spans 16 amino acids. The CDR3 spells CASSPPGQSSNYGYTF. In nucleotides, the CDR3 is TGTGCCAGCAGCCCTCCGGGACAGTCCTCTAACTATGGCTACACCTTC.

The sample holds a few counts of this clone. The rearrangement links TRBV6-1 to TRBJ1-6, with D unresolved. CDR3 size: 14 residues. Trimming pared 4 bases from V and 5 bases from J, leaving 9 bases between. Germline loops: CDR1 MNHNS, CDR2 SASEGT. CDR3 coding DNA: TGTGCCAGCAGTGGGGTATACGATAATTCACCCCTCCACTTT. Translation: CASSGVYDNSPLHF.

CDR3 amino acids: CASSLGSGTAFSPLHF. The CDR3, as DNA: TGTGCCAGCAGCTTAGGGTCCGGGACAGCTTTTTCACCCCTCCACTTT. The chain couples TRBV7-2 to TRBJ1-6; 7 nucleotides line up with TRBD1. V gave up 1 base and J gave up 9 bases; unmatched junction bases: 9. Germline V gives CDR1 SGHTA, CDR2 FQGNSA. The CDR3 is made up of 16 amino acids.

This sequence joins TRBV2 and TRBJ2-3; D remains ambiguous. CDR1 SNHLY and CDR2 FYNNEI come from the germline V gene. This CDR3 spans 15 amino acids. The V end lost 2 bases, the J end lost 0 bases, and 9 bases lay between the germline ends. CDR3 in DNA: TGTGCCAGCAGTGAATCGGTGGTTAGCACAGATACGCAGTATTTT. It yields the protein CASSESVVSTDTQYF.

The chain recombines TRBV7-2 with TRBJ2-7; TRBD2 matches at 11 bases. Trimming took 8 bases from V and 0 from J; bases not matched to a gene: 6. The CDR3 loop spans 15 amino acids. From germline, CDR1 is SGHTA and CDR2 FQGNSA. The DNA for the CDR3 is TGTGCCAGCGGGACTAGCGGTGCGAGCTCCTACGAGCAGTACTTC. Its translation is CASGTSGASSYEQYF. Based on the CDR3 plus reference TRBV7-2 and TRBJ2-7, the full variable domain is GAGVSQSPSNKVTEKGKDVELRCDPISGHTALYWYRQSLGQGLEFLIYFQGNSAPDKSGLPSDRFSAERTGGSVSTLTIQRTQQEDSAVYLCASGTSGASSYEQYFGPGTRLTVT.